The clone carrying this T cell receptor beta chain was picked up many times. Its antigen is not identified. Isolated RNA was reverse transcribed into cDNA used as the sequencing template. Assay used: immunoSEQ multiplex PCR; TCRdb lists only in-frame clones, some missing. The data hold roughly 280,000 clones, with 45% to 70% observed a single time. Documented treatment: oral pan-JAK inhibitor, 5-10 mg twice daily. This sample is part of a study of CD8+ T cells in alopecia areata. Study background: The study gave treated patients oral tofacitinib at 5 to 10 mg twice daily. Study findings and constraints: Scalp clonality, together with expanded CD8+ clones among the top 100, fell significantly with tofacitinib.

The CDR3 covers 14 residues. Germline CDR1 and CDR2: SGHVS and FQNEAQ. Trimming cost V 5 bases and J 8 bases, with 17 bases left between them. The chain has TRBV7-8 and TRBJ2-3; maybe TRBD2 (5 bases). The TCR originated in a human donor with alopecia areata. The material sequenced was CD4+ T cells sorted from blood, taken around week 54, from a patient treated with tofacitinib. This CDR3 is CASSINRAEGTQYF. As DNA, the CDR3 is TGTGCCAGCAGCATTAATCGGGCCGAGGGTACGCAGTATTTT.